This is a list of T cell receptor beta chains from one sample in a study of regulatory T cells in long-lasting Graves disease. TCRdb re-called the multiplex PCR reads through MiXCR, storing one row per CDR3 protein. This sample has hundreds of thousands of distinct CDR3 sequences; around a fifth occur once, and the top ten carry 13%. The material was peripheral blood mononuclear cells (PBMCs), obtained when the disease was refractory, from a patient treated with antithyroid drugs. Every receptor here comes from a female donor with Graves disease. Both conserved end residues are part of each CDR3. D genes are given only for firm matches. Not every row has a clone size; where given, it reads once, few, many or a size class.

v_gene	abundance	d_gene	j_gene	CDR3nt	CDR3aa
TRBV20-1	-	-	TRBJ2-7	TGCAGTGCTTCAGACAGGCTCTCCTACGAGCAGTACTTC	CSASDRLSYEQYF
TRBV19	-	-	TRBJ1-5	TGTGCCAGTAGTATAGGACGGAAAACCACTAGCAATCAGCCCCAGCATTTT	CASSIGRKTTSNQPQHF
TRBV12-3/TRBV12-4	many	TRBD1	TRBJ1-4	TGTGCCAGCTCGGGACAGGGATCTAATGAAAAACTGTTTTTT	CASSGQGSNEKLFF
TRBV27	-	-	TRBJ1-2	TGTGCCAGCAGTTTCGACCCACGGGGGGGCTACACCTTC	CASSFDPRGGYTF
TRBV30	-	-	TRBJ1-4	TGTGCCTGGAGTACCTCCAGAGGGACAACTCATGAAAAACTGTTTTTT	CAWSTSRGTTHEKLFF
TRBV4-2	-	-	TRBJ2-2	TGTGCCAGCAGCCAAGATCGAGGGACAAGCGGGGAGCTGTTTTTT	CASSQDRGTSGELFF
TRBV6-1	-	TRBD1	TRBJ1-2	TGTGCCAGCAGCCCTGGGACAGCCCGAACCCTTCATAGGGGCTACACCTTC	CASSPGTARTLHRGYTF
TRBV7-2	many	-	TRBJ1-1	TGTGCCAGCAGCTTGGCGGGAGCGGAAGCTTTCTTT	CASSLAGAEAFF
TRBV2	many	-	TRBJ1-5	TGTGCCAGCAGGGATATTAGCAATCAGCCCCAGCATTTT	CASRDISNQPQHF
TRBV6-5	-	-	TRBJ1-2	TGTGCCAGCAGTTACCAGGGAAACTATGGCTACACCTTC	CASSYQGNYGYTF
TRBV6-1	-	-	TRBJ2-7	TGTGCCAGCACCAGGTCCGGAAGTCGCTCCTACGAGCAGTACTTC	CASTRSGSRSYEQYF
TRBV7-3	-	TRBD2	TRBJ2-1	TGTGCCAGCAGCTTAATCGGACTAGCGGGGGACAATGAGCAGTTCTTC	CASSLIGLAGDNEQFF
TRBV7-9	-	TRBD1	TRBJ2-7	TGTGCCAGCAGCCCAACAAGGGACAGCAAAAGACCCTACGAGCAGTACTTC	CASSPTRDSKRPYEQYF
TRBV5-1	many	-	TRBJ1-1	TGCGCCAGCAGCTTGGCTCCATCGAACACTGAAGCTTTCTTT	CASSLAPSNTEAFF
TRBV20-1	few	TRBD1	TRBJ1-5	TGCAGTGCCGCGAGGGGGCAGGGTCAGCCCCAGCATTTT	CSAARGQGQPQHF
TRBV10-3	-	TRBD2	TRBJ2-1	TGTGCCATCAGTGAGCTAGCGGGCCATTACAATGAGCAGTTCTTC	CAISELAGHYNEQFF
TRBV6-5	many	TRBD1	TRBJ1-2	TGTGCCAGCAGTTTCCTTATCGGACAGGCCCACGTGAGAGGGGGCTACACCTTC	CASSFLIGQAHVRGGYTF
TRBV28	many	TRBD1	TRBJ2-7	TGTGCCAGCACCGAGGGGGACAGCCTTTACGAGCAGTACTTC	CASTEGDSLYEQYF
TRBV4-1	-	TRBD1	TRBJ1-2	TGTGCCAGCAGCCAACTCGCCGACAGGGGATCTAGCTACACCTTC	CASSQLADRGSSYTF
TRBV19	-	TRBD1	TRBJ1-2	TGTGCCCCCTGCCGCCGGGACAGGGTTGGCTACACCTTC	CAPCRRDRVGYTF
TRBV29-1	many	TRBD1	TRBJ1-2	TGCAGCGTTGAATCCCCGGGACAGGGCTATGGCTACACCTTC	CSVESPGQGYGYTF
TRBV5-1	-	-	TRBJ2-6	TGCGCCAGCAGCCCCCGGACTGTCTCCGGGGCCAACGTCCTGACTTTC	CASSPRTVSGANVLTF
TRBV5-1	few	-	TRBJ2-2	TGCGCCAGCAGTCAATTGCAGGTCCTCGGGGAGCTGTTTTTT	CASSQLQVLGELFF
TRBV7-2	many	-	TRBJ1-2	TGTGCCAGCAGCCGACAGGCCGACTATGGCTACACCTTC	CASSRQADYGYTF
TRBV27	many	-	TRBJ1-5	TGTGCCATCTATAGCAATCAGCCCCAGCATTTT	CAIYSNQPQHF
TRBV7-2	-	-	TRBJ1-2	TGTGCCAGCAGCTTAGATCATGGACTGGGGGGCTACACCTTC	CASSLDHGLGGYTF
TRBV5-8	few	-	TRBJ1-5	TGTGCCAGCAGCTTCCCCGCCCAGCCCCAGCATTTT	CASSFPAQPQHF
TRBV5-1	-	-	TRBJ2-7	TGCGCCAGCAGCTTGTGGGACATGACCTACGAGCAGTACTTC	CASSLWDMTYEQYF
TRBV12-3/TRBV12-4	-	-	TRBJ1-5	TGTGCCAGCAGTTTAGAACAACAGGGTACTCCCCAGCATTTT	CASSLEQQGTPQHF
TRBV27	-	-	TRBJ1-5	TGTGCCAGCAGTCCGGACAGAGGGCAGCCCCAGCATTTT	CASSPDRGQPQHF
TRBV3-1	few	-	TRBJ1-1	TGTGCCAGCAGCCAAGACGTTCAAGTGAACACTGAAGCTTTCTTT	CASSQDVQVNTEAFF
TRBV3-1	-	-	TRBJ1-5	TGTGCCAGCAGCCAAGATAGTCAGCCCCAGCATTTT	CASSQDSQPQHF
TRBV7-2	many	-	TRBJ2-5	TGTGCCAGCAGCTTAGGAGGACAGCAAGAGACCCAGTACTTC	CASSLGGQQETQYF
TRBV28	many	TRBD1	TRBJ1-6	TGTGCCAGCAGTTCCCCAGGGGGCCTAAGGGGTTCACCCCTCCACTTT	CASSSPGGLRGSPLHF
TRBV7-9	few	-	TRBJ1-6	TGTGCCAGCAGCTCAGGAGTCGTGGATCGGGATTATTCACCCCTCCACTTT	CASSSGVVDRDYSPLHF
TRBV7-2	many	-	TRBJ1-2	TGTGCCAGCAGCTTATCTTTTGGATCTAACTATGGCTACACCTTC	CASSLSFGSNYGYTF
TRBV7-2	-	TRBD1	TRBJ1-1	TGTGCCAGCAGCCGTTCCAGGGGGCAGAACACTGAAGCTTTCTTT	CASSRSRGQNTEAFF